This section outlines one TCR beta chain sequence together with its context. This sample is drawn from a study of T cells in Graves' hyperthyroidism and ophthalmopathy. There were TCR beta CDR3 regions amplified from RNA transcripts. Carried out on the TCR CDR3, a first-round RT-PCR used the HTBI primer set. A single record per CDR3 protein comes from TCRdb applying MiXCR to the multiplex PCR reads. The table has around 300,000 distinct CDR3 sequences, 20% to 25% seen once; the top ten hold around two thirds. The germline V and J ends were trimmed by 7 bases and 0 bases, with 6 bases remaining between them. The CDR3 is made up of 12 amino acids.

The chain recombines TRBV12-3 or TRBV12-4 with TRBJ1-2; D not certain. The clonotype comes from a man aged 30 to 45 with Graves' ophthalmopathy. The material sequenced was blood. CDR3 DNA sequence: TGTGCCAGCACTTACGCTAACTATGGCTACACCTTC. It translates to CASTYANYGYTF.